The source of this TCR beta chain is a study of patients and donors after allogeneic stem cell transplantation. TCRdb redid the calling of the RT-PCR reads with MiXCR, one entry per CDR3 protein. Here the sample spans about 200,000 distinct CDR3 sequences, 41% being singletons. There are 12 residues in the CDR3. CDR1 and CDR2 (germline): SGHRS, YFSETQ. With 2 bases removed from V and 4 bases from J, the gap between germline ends came to 3 bases. The sample comprised blood, either unsorted or a sorted T cell fraction (not recorded which). The chain joins TRBV5-1 to TRBJ2-2; D unclear. The sequence came from a human donor who was either an allogeneic HSCT recipient or a stem cell or donor lymphocyte infusion donor (not recorded which). It is not recorded whose cells these are; they may come from a transplant donor. The DNA for the CDR3 is TGCGCCAGCAGCTTCGGCACCGGGGAGCTGTTTTTT. Its protein is CASSFGTGELFF.